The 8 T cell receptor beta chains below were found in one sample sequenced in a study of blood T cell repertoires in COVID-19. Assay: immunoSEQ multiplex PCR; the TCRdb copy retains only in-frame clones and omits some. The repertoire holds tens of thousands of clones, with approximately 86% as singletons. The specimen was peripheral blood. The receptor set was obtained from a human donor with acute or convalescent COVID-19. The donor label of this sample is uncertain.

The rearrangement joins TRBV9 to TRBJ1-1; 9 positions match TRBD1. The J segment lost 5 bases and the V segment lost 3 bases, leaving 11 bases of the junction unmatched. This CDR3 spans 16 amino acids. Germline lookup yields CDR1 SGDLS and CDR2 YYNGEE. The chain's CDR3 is CASSGKTGGFWTEAFF. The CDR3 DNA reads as TGTGCCAGCAGCGGAAAGACAGGGGGGTTTTGGACTGAAGCTTTCTTT.

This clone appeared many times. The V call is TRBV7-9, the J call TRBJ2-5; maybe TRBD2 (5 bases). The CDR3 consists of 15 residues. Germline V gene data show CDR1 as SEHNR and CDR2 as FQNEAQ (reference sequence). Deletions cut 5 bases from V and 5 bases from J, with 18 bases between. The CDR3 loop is CASSPPGVPGETQYF. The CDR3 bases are TGTGCCAGCAGCCCCCCCGGGGTCCCGGGGGAGACCCAGTACTTC.

The CDR3 nucleotides are TGTGCCAGCAGCTTACCCCCAGCGGATACGCAGTATTTT. Amino acid sequence: CASSLPPADTQYF. This chain joins TRBV11-2 and TRBJ2-3; D ambiguous. Per germline, CDR1 SGHAT and CDR2 FQNNGV. Trimming took off 2 bases at V and 6 bases at J, with 9 bases between the two ends. CDR3 length: 13 amino acids.

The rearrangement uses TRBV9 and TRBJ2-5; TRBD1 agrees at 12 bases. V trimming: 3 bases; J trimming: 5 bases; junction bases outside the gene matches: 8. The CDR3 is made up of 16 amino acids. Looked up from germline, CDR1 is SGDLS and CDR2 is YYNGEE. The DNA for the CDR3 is TGTGCCAGCAGCGGAGGGACAGGGGGCAGGAGGGAGACCCAGTACTTC. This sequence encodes CASSGGTGGRRETQYF.

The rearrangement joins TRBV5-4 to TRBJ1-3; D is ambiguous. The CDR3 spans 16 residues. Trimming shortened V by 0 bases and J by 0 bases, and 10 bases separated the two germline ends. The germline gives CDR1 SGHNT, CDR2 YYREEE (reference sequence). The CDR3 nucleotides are TGTGCCAGCAGCTTGGGCGGAGGGAGCTCTGGAAACACCATATATTTT. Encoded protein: CASSLGGGSSGNTIYF.

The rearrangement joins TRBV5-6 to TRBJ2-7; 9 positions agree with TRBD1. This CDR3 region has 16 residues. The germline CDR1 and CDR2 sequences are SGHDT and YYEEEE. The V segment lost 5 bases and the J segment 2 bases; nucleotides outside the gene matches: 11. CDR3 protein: CASRARGQGRTYEQYF. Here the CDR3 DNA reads TGTGCCAGCAGAGCCCGTGGACAGGGGCGCACCTACGAGCAGTACTTC.

The CDR3 bases are TGTGCCAGCAGTGTTTTAGGACTAGTCACAGATACGCAGTATTTT. Translating it yields CASSVLGLVTDTQYF. V is TRBV6-4 and J is TRBJ2-3; TRBD2 aligns across 7 bases. This CDR3 comprises 15 residues. CDR1 is MRHNA and CDR2 is SNTAGT in the germline V gene. With V trimmed by 4 bases and J by 2 bases, 6 bases remained unmatched.

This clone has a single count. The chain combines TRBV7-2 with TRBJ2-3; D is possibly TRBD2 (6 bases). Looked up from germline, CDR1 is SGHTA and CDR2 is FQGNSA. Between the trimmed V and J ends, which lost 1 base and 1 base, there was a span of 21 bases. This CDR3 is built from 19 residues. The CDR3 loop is CASSLVVPAGPLGTDTQYF. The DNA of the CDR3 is TGTGCCAGCAGCTTAGTCGTTCCCGCGGGACCCCTCGGCACAGATACGCAGTATTTT.